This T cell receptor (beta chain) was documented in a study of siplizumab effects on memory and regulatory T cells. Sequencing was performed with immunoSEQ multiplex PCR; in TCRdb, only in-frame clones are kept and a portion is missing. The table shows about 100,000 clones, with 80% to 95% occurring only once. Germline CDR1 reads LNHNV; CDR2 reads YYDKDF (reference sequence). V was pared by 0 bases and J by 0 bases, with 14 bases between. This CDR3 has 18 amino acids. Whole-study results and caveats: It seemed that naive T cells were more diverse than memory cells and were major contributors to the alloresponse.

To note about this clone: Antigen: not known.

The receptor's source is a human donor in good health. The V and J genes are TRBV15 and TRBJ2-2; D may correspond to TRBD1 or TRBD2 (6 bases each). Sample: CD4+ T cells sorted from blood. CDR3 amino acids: CATSRDLNGGTNTGELFF. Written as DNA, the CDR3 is TGTGCCACCAGCAGAGATTTGAACGGGGGCACGAACACCGGGGAGCTGTTTTTT.